The clone carrying this T cell receptor (beta chain) was detected ten times or more. This sample's time point: newly diagnosed GD, antithyroid drugs for less than 3 months. PBMC RNA was the source of the TCR library. The data were obtained in a study of regulatory T cells in long-lasting Graves disease. CDR3 size: 16 residues. The ends lost 0 bases at V and 4 bases at J; junction bases unmatched: 3. CDR1 is SGHRS and CDR2 is YFSETQ in the germline V gene. Arm-PCR of CDR3 regions and iRepertoire HTBI primers were the basis on which TCR beta libraries were built. One entry per CDR3 protein results from TCRdb running MiXCR on the multiplex PCR reads. The sample consists of 360,000 or so distinct CDR3 sequences, approximately 16% of them appearing once. These same records also appear under a second study, on T cells in Graves' hyperthyroidism and ophthalmopathy. That report adds: In the first-round RT-PCR of the TCR CDR3, the HTBI primer set was used.

The source is a man aged 35 to 55 with Graves disease. The V call is TRBV5-1, the J call TRBJ2-3; 12 bases are shared with TRBD2. This sample comprised peripheral blood mononuclear cells (PBMCs), obtained at new diagnosis, from a patient treated with antithyroid drugs. CDR3 bases: TGCGCCAGCAGCTTGGTAGCTAGCGGGGGGGCAGATACGCAGTATTTT. Protein product: CASSLVASGGADTQYF. The variable domain in full, completed from reference TRBV5-1 and TRBJ2-3, reads KAGVTQTPRYLIKTRGQQVTLSCSPISGHRSVSWYQQTPGQGLQFLFEYFSETQRNKGNFPGRFSGRQFSNSRSEMNVSTLELGDSALYLCASSLVASGGADTQYFGPGTRLTVL.